This passage covers 5 T cell receptor beta chains from one sample sequenced in a study of blood T cells in healthy people across ages. Through a sample-barcoded 5' primer and a J-beta primer mix, a second PCR was run for roughly 7 to 12 cycles. TCRdb independently ran MiXCR on the 5' RACE reads; one entry per CDR3 protein. Among roughly 1.6 million distinct CDR3 sequences, about 31% were seen once, and the ten largest hold about 11%. Sample: blood. These receptors all come from a young woman in good health.

This clonotype has more than one count but fewer than ten. The chain links TRBV5-5 to TRBJ1-5; D perhaps matches TRBD1 (5 bases). The germline V gene has CDR1 SGHKS and CDR2 YYEKEE (reference sequence). The CDR3 spans 17 residues. Trimming removed 0 bases from V and 2 bases from J, with 15 bases in between. The CDR3 protein is CASSLGARESGNQPQHF. The CDR3 nucleotides read TGTGCCAGCAGCTTGGGCGCCAGGGAAAGCGGCAATCAGCCCCAGCATTTT.

In its sample, this clonotype was seen a few times. This chain uses TRBV4-1 with TRBJ2-3; 10 nucleotides match TRBD2. This CDR3 spans 16 amino acids. The V gene's germline CDR1 is MGHRA and CDR2 YSYEKL. The trim removed 4 bases at V and 5 bases at J, leaving 9 bases unmatched. The CDR3 sequence is CASSPLGLAFRDTQYF. CDR3 DNA sequence: TGCGCCAGCAGCCCTCTGGGACTAGCGTTCAGAGATACGCAGTATTTT.

This chain uses TRBV30 with TRBJ2-3; possible D gene TRBD2, 5 bases. The CDR3 runs 14 residues. CDR1 and CDR2 (germline): GTSNPN, SVGIG (reference sequence). V was pared by 0 bases and J by 1 base, with 8 bases between. The CDR3 DNA reads as TGTGCCTGGAGTGTACTAGGCGGCACAGATACGCAGTATTTT. Protein sequence: CAWSVLGGTDTQYF.

The rearrangement uses TRBV9 and TRBJ2-3; 11 bases fit TRBD2. Trimming took 0 bases from V and 6 from J; bases not matched to a gene: 3. Germline V lookup: CDR1 SGDLS, CDR2 YYNGEE. The CDR3 extends over 15 amino acids. CDR3 protein: CASSVASGRMDTQYF. The CDR3, as DNA: TGTGCCAGCAGCGTAGCTAGCGGGAGGATGGATACGCAGTATTTT.

The chain joins TRBV3-1 to TRBJ2-7; 8 bases map to TRBD2. V shed 4 bases, J shed 2 bases, and the junction held 7 bases outside the gene matches. This CDR3 spans 15 amino acids. The germline V gene encodes CDR1 LGHDT and CDR2 YNNKEL (reference sequence). DNA of the CDR3: TGTGCCAGCAGCCCGGGACTAGTGTTCCCCTACGAGCAGTACTTC. Protein: CASSPGLVFPYEQYF.